Below, one T cell receptor (beta chain) is given with its context. As originally analysed: By means of reference gene primer amplification, nucleated cell counts were estimated. Clones were sequenced by immunoSEQ multiplex PCR, and TCRdb holds only the in-frame ones, with some missing. Clonal size and the V and J genes are those of that table, whereas D and trimming came from the DNA. The data show 210,000 or so clones, approximately 78% seen once. The data are from a study of blood T cell repertoires in COVID-19. Study summary: There were acute and convalescent COVID-19 samples, and they came from the United States, Italy and Spain. Sources were T cells, B-cell-depleted T cells, or PBMCs; the material itself was cDNA or gDNA.

From germline, CDR1 is LGHDT and CDR2 YNNKEL (reference sequence). J lost 11 bases, V lost 6 bases, and 12 bases had no gene match. This CDR3 comprises 13 residues. The J gene is TRBJ1-1, the V gene TRBV3-1 (or the pseudogene TRBV3-2); 7 positions agree with TRBD1. Sequencing was done on a sample of peripheral blood. The receptor's source is a woman older than 75 with active or convalescent COVID-19. The CDR3 coding sequence is TGTGCCAGCAGTTACACAGGGGATGGAGACGCTTTCTTT. The encoded protein is CASSYTGDGDAFF.